The 30 T cell receptor beta chains below were found in one sample sequenced in a study of T cell clonotyping in hematopoietic cell transplantation. Assay: immunoSEQ multiplex PCR; the TCRdb copy retains only in-frame clones and omits some. Of 6,000 to 9,000 clones in the sample, about nine tenths were seen once. Sequencing used PBMCs, obtained 100 days after allogeneic stem cell transplant. The receptors derive from a male patient younger than 35 who had an allogeneic stem cell transplant from a related donor, so the T cells may come from the graft donor. Some clones in this sample may be carry-over from other donors' samples.

This chain connects TRBV10-3 to TRBJ2-7; no clear D gene. Germline assignment: CDR1 ENHRY and CDR2 SYGVKD. V was clipped by 3 bases and J by 5 bases, with 8 bases between them. The CDR3 contains 12 residues. Here the CDR3 DNA reads TGTGCCATCAGTGATTTAGGGAACGAGCAGTACGTC. Translating it yields CAISDLGNEQYV.

The rearrangement joins TRBV4-1 to TRBJ1-2; D perhaps matches TRBD1 (6 bases). CDR1 and CDR2 (germline): MGHRA, YSYEKL. This CDR3 has 15 residues. V was clipped by 1 base and J by 8 bases, with 17 bases between them. CDR3: CASSQAQGPVGGYTF. CDR3 DNA: TGCGCCAGCAGCCAAGCCCAGGGGCCCGTCGGGGGCTACACCTTC.

The CDR3 here is CASSLKWEGLGTDTQYF. The CDR3 DNA reads TGTGCCAGCAGCTTGAAGTGGGAGGGCCTAGGCACAGATACGCAGTATTTT. J is TRBJ2-3 and V is TRBV5-5, with 7 bases aligning to TRBD2. Trimming took 1 base from V and 1 from J; bases not matched to a gene: 9. CDR1 is SGHKS, CDR2 YYEKEE, per germline (reference sequence). This CDR3 spans 17 amino acids.

The chain is built from TRBV19 and TRBJ1-5, with D maybe TRBD1 (5 bases). Trimming cost V 6 bases and J 2 bases, with 11 bases left between them. CDR1 LNHDA and CDR2 SQIVND come from the germline V gene (reference sequence). The CDR3 loop spans 14 amino acids. CDR3 sequence: CASSGTSGNQPQHF. The CDR3 DNA reads TGTGCCAGTAGCGGGACCAGCGGCAATCAGCCCCAGCATTTT.

The V gene is TRBV9, the J gene TRBJ1-2, with no clear D. The V and J ends lost 0 bases and 0 bases respectively, with 12 bases between them. This CDR3 contains 16 residues. The germline CDR1 and CDR2 sequences are SGDLS and YYNGEE. As DNA, the CDR3 is TGTGCCAGCAGCGTAGCACGGGGTCTAGCTAACTATGGCTACACCTTC. As protein: CASSVARGLANYGYTF.

The chain recombines TRBV10-3 with TRBJ2-2, with 11 positions matching TRBD2. With V trimmed by 3 bases and J by 2 bases, 11 bases remained unmatched. CDR1 ENHRY and CDR2 SYGVKD come from the germline V gene. This CDR3 comprises 19 residues. As DNA, the CDR3 is TGTGCCATCAGTGAACCCCCAACCGGGACTAGCGGTAACACCGGGGAGCTGTTTTTT. Translated: CAISEPPTGTSGNTGELFF.

The V call is TRBV6-1, the J call TRBJ2-3; 13 bases are a match to TRBD2. CDR3 length: 15 residues. Germline V gene lookup returns CDR1 MNHNS and CDR2 SASEGT. With V trimmed by 7 bases and J by 6 bases, 7 bases remained unmatched. The CDR3: CASNQLAGGSDTQYF. CDR3 nucleotides: TGTGCCAGCAACCAACTAGCGGGAGGGTCTGATACGCAGTATTTT.

CDR3 DNA sequence: TGTGCCAGTAGTGGACAGTTGGCCACTAATGAAAAACTGTTTTTT. Protein sequence: CASSGQLATNEKLFF. The rearrangement joins TRBV19 to TRBJ1-4; weak D call: TRBD1 (6 bases). In germline, CDR1 is LNHDA, CDR2 SQIVND (reference sequence). This CDR3 has 15 amino acids. Between the trimmed V and J ends, which lost 5 bases and 2 bases, there was a span of 12 bases.

V usage is TRBV20-1 and J usage is TRBJ1-2; D not resolved. V shed 3 bases and J shed 3 bases, with 5 bases lying between them. This CDR3 has 11 amino acids. From germline, CDR1 is DFQATT and CDR2 SNEGSKA (reference sequence). CDR3: CSARRDYGYTF. DNA of the CDR3: TGCAGTGCTAGGAGGGACTATGGCTACACCTTC.

The chain employs TRBV19 and TRBJ2-7, with D perhaps TRBD1 (5 bases). Trimming stripped 2 bases from V and 3 bases from J, with 8 bases between. This CDR3 comprises 13 residues. Germline loops: CDR1 LNHDA, CDR2 SQIVND (reference sequence). The CDR3 region is CASSIRQCYEQYV. The DNA for the CDR3 is TGTGCCAGTAGTATAAGACAGTGCTACGAGCAGTACGTC.

This clone has just one count. J is TRBJ1-3 and V is TRBV6-1; no clear D gene. V was shortened by 11 bases and J by 2 bases, with 16 bases between the two germline ends. The CDR3 loop spans 14 amino acids. CDR1 is MNHNS and CDR2 is SASEGT in the germline V gene. The CDR3 DNA reads as TGTGCCTCCAGAAAGGCAGGCACTGGAAACACCATATATTTT. It specifies CASRKAGTGNTIYF.

In this sample, this clone turned up once. The CDR3 is CASSTQTGRWHEQYV. CDR3 bases: TGTGCCAGCAGCACCCAAACGGGTCGGTGGCACGAGCAGTACGTC. The rearrangement links TRBV7-8 to TRBJ2-7; D uncertain. Trimming removed 5 bases from V and 5 bases from J, with 19 bases in between. The length of the CDR3 is 15 residues. Germline V lookup: CDR1 SGHVS, CDR2 FQNEAQ.

The chain is built from TRBV6-1 and TRBJ2-4, with D perhaps matching TRBD2 (6 bases). The CDR3 has 12 amino acids. From germline, CDR1 is MNHNS and CDR2 SASEGT. Trimming took 8 bases from V and 1 from J, leaving 6 bases between them. CDR3 DNA: TGTGCCAGCCGGGGGGCCAAAAACATTCAGTACTTC. Its protein is CASRGAKNIQYF.

The chain employs TRBV7-9 and TRBJ1-1; 8 positions match TRBD1. Trimming cost V 5 bases and J 1 base; bases outside gene matches: 12. This CDR3 comprises 17 residues. The germline gives CDR1 SEHNR, CDR2 FQNEAQ (reference sequence). DNA of the CDR3: TGTGCCAGCAGCCTACATCACACAGGGGGAGGGAACACTGAAGCTTTCTTT. This sequence encodes CASSLHHTGGGNTEAFF.

This chain joins TRBV19 and TRBJ1-3; D uncertain. The germline V and J ends were trimmed by 4 bases and 4 bases, with 11 bases remaining between them. The CDR3 has 14 amino acids. The germline gives CDR1 LNHDA, CDR2 SQIVND (reference sequence). This CDR3 reads CASSTRLVGNTIYF. The DNA of the CDR3 is TGTGCCAGTAGTACCCGCCTCGTCGGAAACACCATATATTTT.

The chain joins TRBV5-4 to TRBJ2-5; 12 nucleotides align to TRBD2. V lost 4 bases and J lost 4; bases outside the gene matches: 8. The CDR3 extends over 16 amino acids. Germline CDR1 reads SGHNT; CDR2 reads YYREEE (reference sequence). DNA of the CDR3: TGTGCCAGCAGCAGAAGGACTAGCGGGATGGGAGAGACCCAGTACTTC. The encoded protein is CASSRRTSGMGETQYF.

The J gene is TRBJ2-3, the V gene TRBV30; the D gene is possibly TRBD2 (5 bases). The V end lost 2 bases, the J end lost 2 bases, and 11 bases lay between the germline ends. Per the germline V gene, CDR1 is GTSNPN and CDR2 is SVGIG (reference sequence). The CDR3 is made up of 14 amino acids. CDR3 in amino acids: CAWSSRGFTDTQYF. The CDR3 DNA sequence: TGTGCCTGGAGTTCCCGGGGATTCACAGATACGCAGTATTTT.

The chain couples TRBV11-2 to TRBJ1-2, with 7 bases aligning to TRBD1. Germline-derived CDR1 and CDR2 are SGHAT and FQNNGV. The CDR3 has 16 amino acids. V dropped 4 bases and J dropped 0; count of bases not matched to a gene: 8. CDR3: CASSSPGTAANYGYTF. CDR3 sequence (DNA): TGTGCCAGCAGCTCCCCCGGGACAGCAGCTAACTATGGCTACACCTTC.

The chain recombines TRBV5-6 with TRBJ1-2; D remains unclear. With 1 base removed from V and 4 bases from J, the gap between germline ends came to 17 bases. The CDR3 is made up of 16 amino acids. The germline CDR1 and CDR2 sequences are SGHDT and YYEEEE. CDR3 DNA sequence: TGTGCCAGCAGCTTGCCAGACGTTCAGGTCTTCTATGGCTACACCTTC. Residues: CASSLPDVQVFYGYTF.

The CDR3 nucleotides are TGTGCCAGCAGCGCAACCCGAGATTCCGACAGGGCACTCTATGGCTACACCTTC. Its protein is CASSATRDSDRALYGYTF. The gene calls are TRBV9 and TRBJ1-2; the match to TRBD1 covers 7 bases. V shed 3 bases and J 4 bases; nucleotides not matched to a gene: 18. Germline V gives CDR1 SGDLS, CDR2 YYNGEE. The CDR3 sequence is 18 residues long.

The rearrangement joins TRBV27 to TRBJ2-5; D is unresolved. Germline CDR1 MNHEY, CDR2 SMNVEV (reference sequence). This CDR3 has 15 amino acids. Trimming took 6 bases from V and 5 from J, leaving 19 bases between them. The DNA of the CDR3 is TGTGCCAGCAGACTACAGTTTCTGGCGGCGGAGACCCAGTACTTC. The encoded protein is CASRLQFLAAETQYF.

This clone was counted only a few times. The chain couples TRBV18 to TRBJ2-3; possibly TRBD2 for D (5 bases). CDR3 length equals 14 residues. V was trimmed by 3 bases and J by 6 bases, leaving 13 bases between them. The germline V gene has CDR1 KGHSH and CDR2 LQKENI. CDR3 region: CASSPHAPGDTQYF. The CDR3 coding sequence is TGTGCCAGCTCACCGCACGCGCCGGGGGATACGCAGTATTTT.

The chain uses TRBV5-1 and TRBJ1-4; TRBD1 agrees at 9 bases. Germline-derived CDR1 and CDR2 are SGHRS and YFSETQ. The CDR3 runs to 14 residues. Germline trimming cut 4 bases from V and 3 bases from J; bases unmatched to any gene: 1. In DNA form, the CDR3 reads TGCGCCAGCAGCACAGGGGGCTCTAATGAAAAACTGTTTTTT. Protein: CASSTGGSNEKLFF.

The CDR3 nucleotides are TGTGCCTGGAGTGTACAAGCGGAGGAGGAGACCCAGTACTTC. Translating gives CAWSVQAEEETQYF. This chain uses TRBV30 with TRBJ2-5; D may be TRBD2 (5 bases). The CDR3 consists of 14 residues. V was pared by 0 bases and J by 5 bases, with 13 bases between. CDR1 and CDR2 from the germline V gene are GTSNPN and SVGIG (reference sequence).

The V and J genes are TRBV7-8 and TRBJ2-7, with D tentatively TRBD2 (5 bases). V shed 3 bases and J shed 5 bases, with 8 bases lying between them. CDR1 is SGHVS and CDR2 is FQNEAQ in the germline V gene. The CDR3 covers 12 residues. Here the CDR3 DNA reads TGTGCCAGCAGCTTTGGAGCGGACGAGCAGTACGTC. This gives the protein CASSFGADEQYV.

For this clone: It is unclear where the CDR3 begins or ends on the DNA, so no DNA is shown, and the CDR3 is as TCRdb lists it. The V call is TRBV21-1, the J call TRBJ1-3. TRBV21-1 is a pseudogene locus. From its first to its last residue, the CDR3 has 14 amino acids. CDR3 residues: CASSKVGSGNTIYF.

The rearrangement joins TRBV5-1 to TRBJ1-2; TRBD1 agrees at 8 bases. Trimming removed 3 bases from V and 0 bases from J; junction bases left unmatched: 4. The CDR3 totals 15 residues. Germline CDR1 is SGHRS and CDR2 is YFSETQ. The DNA for the CDR3 is TGCGCCAGCAGCTCACAGGGGGAGGCTAACTATGGCTACACCTTC. Its protein product is CASSSQGEANYGYTF.

The J gene is TRBJ2-3, the V gene TRBV19; no definite D call. Germline lookup yields CDR1 LNHDA and CDR2 SQIVND (reference sequence). Trimming pared 2 bases from V and 7 bases from J, leaving 7 bases between. There are 12 residues in the CDR3. The CDR3: CASSINKHTQYF. CDR3 DNA: TGTGCCAGTAGTATAAATAAGCATACGCAGTATTTT.

The J gene is TRBJ2-1, the V gene TRBV19; no reliable D call. Trimming removed 10 bases from V and 6 bases from J, with 13 bases in between. This CDR3 is 12 amino acids long. The germline CDR1 and CDR2 sequences are LNHDA and SQIVND (reference sequence). CDR3 residues: CATGTALNEQFF. CDR3 bases: TGTGCCACAGGAACGGCCCTCAATGAGCAGTTCTTC.

The chain links TRBV7-9 to TRBJ2-7, with TRBD1 matching 12 bases. With V trimmed by 1 base and J by 0 bases, 4 bases remained unmatched. The CDR3 contains 17 residues. The germline V gene has CDR1 SEHNR and CDR2 FQNEAQ (reference sequence). As DNA, the CDR3 is TGTGCCAGCAGCTTAGATTCGGGACAGGGGGCCTCCTACGAGCAGTACGTC. As protein: CASSLDSGQGASYEQYV.